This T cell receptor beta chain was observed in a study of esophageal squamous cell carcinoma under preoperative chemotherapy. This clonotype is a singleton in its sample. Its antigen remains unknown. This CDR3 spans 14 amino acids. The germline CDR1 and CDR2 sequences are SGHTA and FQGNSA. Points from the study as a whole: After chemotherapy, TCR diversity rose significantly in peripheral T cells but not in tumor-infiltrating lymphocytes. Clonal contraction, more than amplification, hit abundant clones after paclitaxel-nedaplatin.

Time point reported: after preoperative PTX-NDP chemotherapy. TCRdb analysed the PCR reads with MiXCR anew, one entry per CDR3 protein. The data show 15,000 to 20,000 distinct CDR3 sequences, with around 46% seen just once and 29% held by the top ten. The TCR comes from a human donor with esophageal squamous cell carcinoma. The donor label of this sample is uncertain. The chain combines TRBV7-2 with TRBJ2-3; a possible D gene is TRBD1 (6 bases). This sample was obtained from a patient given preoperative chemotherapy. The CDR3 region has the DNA TGTGCGGGCAGCGGATGGCGAGCAGGGGAGACGCAGTATTTT. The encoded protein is CAGSGWRAGETQYF.